The 21 T cell receptor beta chains below come from one sample, sequenced in a study of blood T cell repertoires in COVID-19. Data came from immunoSEQ multiplex PCR; TCRdb stores just in-frame clones and leaves some out. In the table there are tens of thousands of clones, roughly 88% of which are singletons. Sequencing was done on a sample of peripheral blood. The receptors shown here come from a man aged 65-85 years in a cohort sampled during active COVID-19.

The chain carries TRBV5-1 and TRBJ2-7, with a possible D match to TRBD2 (6 bases). The CDR3 runs 14 residues. V was clipped by 0 bases and J by 4 bases, with 11 bases between them. Germline V lookup: CDR1 SGHRS, CDR2 YFSETQ. CDR3 DNA: TGCGCCAGCAGCTTGGGGCTCGGGGGTTACGAGCAGTACTTC. Translated: CASSLGLGGYEQYF.

The rearrangement joins TRBV4-2 to TRBJ1-5; D is ambiguous. This CDR3 region has 16 residues. CDR1 is LGHNA and CDR2 is YNFKEQ in the germline V gene. V was pared by 4 bases and J by 0 bases, with 13 bases between. CDR3 bases: TGTGCCAGCAGCCCGGGAGGTTGGGATAGCAATCAGCCCCAGCATTTT. Its protein is CASSPGGWDSNQPQHF.

The rearrangement links TRBV5-5 to TRBJ2-1; D not resolved. V shed 4 bases and J shed 7 bases, with 9 bases lying between them. CDR1 SGHKS and CDR2 YYEKEE come from the germline V gene (reference sequence). The CDR3 has 12 residues. In DNA, the CDR3 is TGTGCCAGCAGCAGCCTACGTAATGAGCAGTTCTTC. Translation: CASSSLRNEQFF.

The V gene is TRBV7-9, the J gene TRBJ2-5; TRBD1 aligns across 7 bases. CDR1 is SEHNR, CDR2 FQNEAQ, per germline (reference sequence). The CDR3 consists of 15 residues. V dropped 5 bases and J dropped 5; count of bases not matched to a gene: 11. The CDR3 region has the DNA TGTGCCAGCAGCCCCAGACAGGGTCTCTTTGAGACCCAGTACTTC. Translation: CASSPRQGLFETQYF.

CDR3 sequence (DNA): TGTGCCAGCAGCTTCCCTAGCGGTACTCGGGAGACCCAGTACTTC. Protein product: CASSFPSGTRETQYF. The chain is built from TRBV5-4 and TRBJ2-5, with 7 positions matching TRBD2. V lost 2 bases, J lost 5 bases, and 9 bases stayed unmatched. From germline, CDR1 is SGHNT and CDR2 YYREEE (reference sequence). CDR3 length: 15 amino acids.

The chain joins TRBV5-1 to TRBJ2-1; the match to TRBD1 covers 8 bases. Per the germline V gene, CDR1 is SGHRS and CDR2 is YFSETQ. This CDR3 has 15 amino acids. V was pared by 4 bases and J by 9 bases, with 12 bases of the junction left unmatched. The CDR3: CASSDPGQALSEQFF. CDR3 nucleotides: TGCGCCAGCAGCGACCCGGGACAGGCGCTCAGTGAGCAGTTCTTC.

The rearrangement joins TRBV28 to TRBJ2-7; 7 nucleotides line up with TRBD1. V shed 3 bases, J shed 1 base, and the junction held 12 bases outside the gene matches. Germline CDR1 and CDR2: MDHEN and SYDVKM. The CDR3 spans 17 residues. The CDR3 region is CASSFYMGQSGSYEQYF. The CDR3 DNA reads TGTGCCAGCAGTTTTTATATGGGACAGAGCGGATCCTACGAGCAGTACTTC.

The V call is TRBV9, the J call TRBJ1-1; D uncertain. CDR1 SGDLS and CDR2 YYNGEE come from the germline V gene. Trimming removed 6 bases at V and 1 base at J, with 13 bases between. The CDR3 extends over 14 amino acids. The chain's CDR3 is CASTSGRRNTEAFF. The CDR3 DNA follows: TGTGCCAGCACGTCGGGTAGGAGGAACACTGAAGCTTTCTTT.

This rearrangement joins TRBV7-2 to TRBJ1-4; D is perhaps TRBD1 (6 bases). The V end was cut by 3 bases, the J end by 0 bases, with 8 bases between. Germline CDR1 is SGHTA and CDR2 is FQGNSA. The CDR3 spans 15 residues. The CDR3 here is CASSLAGATNEKLFF. The CDR3 DNA follows: TGTGCCAGCAGCTTGGCAGGGGCAACTAATGAAAAACTGTTTTTT. Full variable domain (remainder filled in from reference TRBV7-2 and TRBJ1-4): GAGVSQSPSNKVTEKGKDVELRCDPISGHTALYWYRQSLGQGLEFLIYFQGNSAPDKSGLPSDRFSAERTGGSVSTLTIQRTQQEDSAVYLCASSLAGATNEKLFFGSGTQLSVL.

The V and J genes are TRBV4-2 and TRBJ2-5; 8 bases match TRBD2. The V gene end was trimmed by 0 bases and the J gene end by 5 bases; junction bases not matched to a gene: 5. CDR1 LGHNA and CDR2 YNFKEQ come from the germline V gene. The CDR3 length is 15 residues. CDR3 nucleotide sequence: TGTGCCAGCAGCCAAGATACAAGCGGGAGTGAGACCCAGTACTTC. The encoded protein is CASSQDTSGSETQYF.

The rearrangement uses TRBV4-1 and TRBJ2-3; D uncertain. Germline CDR1 MGHRA, CDR2 YSYEKL. Trimming cost V 0 bases and J 4 bases, with 5 bases left between them. This CDR3 has 13 amino acids. The CDR3 here is CASSQEGSDTQYF. In DNA, the CDR3 is TGCGCCAGCAGCCAAGAGGGCTCAGATACGCAGTATTTT.

The chain joins TRBV28 to TRBJ2-1, with TRBD2 matching 10 bases. The ends lost 3 bases at V and 7 bases at J; junction bases unmatched: 6. Germline V gene lookup returns CDR1 MDHEN and CDR2 SYDVKM. The CDR3 consists of 15 residues. The DNA of the CDR3 is TGTGCCAGCAGTTTGCCTAGCGGGAGTTATAATGAGCAGTTCTTC. Its translation: CASSLPSGSYNEQFF. Drawing the rest from reference TRBV28 and TRBJ2-1, the complete variable domain is DVKVTQSSRYLVKRTGEKVFLECVQDMDHENMFWYRQDPGLGLRLIYFSYDVKMKEKGDIPEGYSVSREKKERFSLILESASTNQTSMYLCASSLPSGSYNEQFFGPGTRLTVL.

V and J are TRBV25-1 and TRBJ2-7; 16 bases agree with TRBD2. CDR3 length: 16 residues. V lost 4 bases to trimming and J lost 4 bases; unmatched junction nucleotides: 4. In germline, CDR1 is MGHDK, CDR2 SYGVNS. The CDR3 DNA reads as TGTGCCAGCAGTGGGGGACTAGCGGGAGGGCGGTACGAGCAGTACTTC. Protein: CASSGGLAGGRYEQYF.

This chain links TRBV5-8 with TRBJ1-5, with 7 bases lining up with TRBD1. The germline V gene encodes CDR1 SGHTS and CDR2 YDEGEE. The CDR3 spans 15 residues. J was trimmed by 2 bases and V by 1 base; bases with no gene match: 3. In nucleotides, the CDR3 is TGTGCCAGCAGCTTGTACAGGGGTGGCAATCAGCCCCAGCATTTT. Its translation: CASSLYRGGNQPQHF.

The chain joins TRBV6-6 to TRBJ1-3, with D possibly TRBD1 on 5 matching bases. This CDR3 spans 15 amino acids. Germline V gene sequence: CDR1 MNHNY, CDR2 SVGAGI (reference sequence). V was shortened by 2 bases and J by 0 bases, with 8 bases between the two germline ends. CDR3: CASSYPRGSGNTIYF. CDR3 sequence (DNA): TGTGCCAGCAGTTACCCTAGGGGCTCTGGAAACACCATATATTTT.

The V gene is TRBV11-2, the J gene TRBJ1-1; D might be TRBD1 (5 bases). The CDR3 is 13 amino acids. Germline V lookup: CDR1 SGHAT, CDR2 FQNNGV. Trimming took off 3 bases at V and 1 base at J, with 6 bases between the two ends. CDR3 bases: TGTGCCAGCAGCTTGACAGAGAACACTGAAGCTTTCTTT. Protein sequence: CASSLTENTEAFF.

The rearrangement joins TRBV28 to TRBJ2-7; TRBD1 might be the D (6 bases). CDR1 and CDR2 (germline): MDHEN, SYDVKM. V dropped 4 bases and J dropped 3 bases, with 19 bases sitting between them. The CDR3 extends over 16 amino acids. CDR3: CASSSPGDTTSYEQYF. The CDR3 DNA follows: TGTGCCAGCAGTTCCCCCGGGGACACGACAAGCTACGAGCAGTACTTC. Full variable domain (remainder filled in from reference TRBV28 and TRBJ2-7): DVKVTQSSRYLVKRTGEKVFLECVQDMDHENMFWYRQDPGLGLRLIYFSYDVKMKEKGDIPEGYSVSREKKERFSLILESASTNQTSMYLCASSSPGDTTSYEQYFGPGTRLTVT.

This clone was seen once. The genes are TRBV5-1 and TRBJ2-7, with 11 positions matching TRBD2. CDR1 SGHRS and CDR2 YFSETQ come from the germline V gene. CDR3 length: 19 residues. V dropped 4 bases and J dropped 4; count of bases not matched to a gene: 19. The CDR3 bases are TGCGCCAGCAGCCTTCCGGGCACTAGCGGGAGCTCCTCCCTATACGAGCAGTACTTC. This codes for CASSLPGTSGSSSLYEQYF.

This clone appeared once. This CDR3 reads CASRSPLFGGRHDEQYF. DNA of the CDR3: TGTGCCAGCAGGTCCCCCCTATTCGGTGGGAGGCACGACGAGCAGTACTTC. The rearrangement uses TRBV2 and TRBJ2-7; D perhaps matches TRBD2 (6 bases). Germline CDR1 and CDR2: SNHLY and FYNNEI. The CDR3 runs to 17 residues. Trimming left V 6 bases short and J 5 bases short, with 26 bases between.

The chain links TRBV18 to TRBJ1-5; D call uncertain. Germline V gene sequence: CDR1 KGHSH, CDR2 LQKENI. The V gene lost 2 bases and the J gene lost 6 bases, with 11 bases spanning the gap. This CDR3 is 14 amino acids long. CDR3 loop: CASSPGLESQPQHF. As DNA, the CDR3 is TGTGCCAGCTCACCAGGGCTCGAGAGTCAGCCCCAGCATTTT. Full variable domain (outside the CDR3, taken from reference TRBV18 and TRBJ1-5): NAGVMQNPRHLVRRRGQEARLRCSPMKGHSHVYWYRQLPEEGLKFMVYLQKENIIDESGMPKERFSAEFPKEGPSILRIQQVVRGDSAAYFCASSPGLESQPQHFGDGTRLSIL.

This clone has a single count. DNA of the CDR3: TGTGCCAGCAGCGGACTAGCGGACACAGATACGCAGTATTTT. Amino acids: CASSGLADTDTQYF. This sequence joins TRBV6-5 and TRBJ2-3; 10 positions match TRBD2. The J segment lost 2 bases and the V segment lost 6 bases, leaving 2 bases of the junction unmatched. Germline CDR1 reads MNHEY; CDR2 reads SVGAGI. CDR3 length: 14 amino acids.